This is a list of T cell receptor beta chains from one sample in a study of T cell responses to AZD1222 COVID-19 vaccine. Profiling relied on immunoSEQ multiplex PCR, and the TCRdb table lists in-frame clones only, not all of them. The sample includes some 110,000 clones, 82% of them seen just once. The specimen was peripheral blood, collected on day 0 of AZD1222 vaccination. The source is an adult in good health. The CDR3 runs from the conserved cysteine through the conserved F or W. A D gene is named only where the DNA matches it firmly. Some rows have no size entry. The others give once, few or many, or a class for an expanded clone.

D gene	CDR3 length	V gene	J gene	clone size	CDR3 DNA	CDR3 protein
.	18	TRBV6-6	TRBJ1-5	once	TGTGCCAGCTGTCGACGCGCGGACCGCGGCTCTTCCAATCAGCCCCAGCATTTT	CASCRRADRGSSNQPQHF
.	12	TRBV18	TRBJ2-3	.	TGTGCCAGCTCGCAGAGCACAGATACGCAGTATTTT	CASSQSTDTQYF
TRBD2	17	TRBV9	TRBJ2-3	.	TGTGCCAGCAGCGTAGAGCCCAGCGGGGGGGCCACAGATACGCAGTATTTT	CASSVEPSGGATDTQYF
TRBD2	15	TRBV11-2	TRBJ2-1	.	TGTGCCAGCAGCGCGGGGGGATCCGGGGGCAATGAGCAGTTCTTC	CASSAGGSGGNEQFF
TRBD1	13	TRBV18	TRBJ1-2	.	TGTGCCAGCTCACCGGGACAGGGGCACGGCTACACCTTC	CASSPGQGHGYTF
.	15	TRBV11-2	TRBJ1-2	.	TGTGCCAGCAGCTCGATACTCACAGGGATCTATGGCTACACCTTC	CASSSILTGIYGYTF
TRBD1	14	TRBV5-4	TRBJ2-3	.	TGTGCCAGCAGCTCGCAGACAGGGTCAGATACGCAGTATTTT	CASSSQTGSDTQYF
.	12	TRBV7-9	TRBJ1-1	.	TGTGCCAGCAGCTTAAATACCGCTGAAGCTTTCTTT	CASSLNTAEAFF
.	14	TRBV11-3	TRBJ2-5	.	TGTGCCAGCAGCTCGGACAGGTCGGGAGGGACCCAGTACTTC	CASSSDRSGGTQYF
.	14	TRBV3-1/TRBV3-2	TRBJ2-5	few	TGTGCCAGCAGCCCCGGGGACCTAGCGGAGACCCAGTACTTC	CASSPGDLAETQYF
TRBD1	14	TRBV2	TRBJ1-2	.	TGTGCCAGCAGTACTGACAGGGAATATGATGGCTACACCTTC	CASSTDREYDGYTF
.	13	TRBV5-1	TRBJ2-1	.	TGCGCCAGCAGCACGGACGGCTACAATGAGCAGTTCTTC	CASSTDGYNEQFF
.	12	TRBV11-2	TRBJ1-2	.	TGTGCCAGCAGCCCGGGAGGCTATGGCTACACCTTC	CASSPGGYGYTF
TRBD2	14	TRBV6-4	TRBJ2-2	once	TGTGCCAGCAGTGCGGGGGGGTCCACCGGGGAGCTGTTTTTT	CASSAGGSTGELFF
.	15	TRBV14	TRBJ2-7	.	TGTGCCAGCAGCCAAGGACTGTTATCAGCCTACGAGCAGTACTTC	CASSQGLLSAYEQYF
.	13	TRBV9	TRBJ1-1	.	TGTGCCAGCAGCCCAGGCTCGTGGGCTGAAGCTTTCTTT	CASSPGSWAEAFF
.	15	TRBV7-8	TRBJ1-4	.	TGTGCCAGCAGCTCCGCAGGGGCGGCTAATGAAAAACTGTTTTTT	CASSSAGAANEKLFF
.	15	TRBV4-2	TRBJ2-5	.	TGTGCCAGCAGCCAAGCGGCGGGGTACCAAGAGACCCAGTACTTC	CASSQAAGYQETQYF
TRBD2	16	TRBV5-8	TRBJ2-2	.	TGTGCCAGCAGCCCGGGATTAGCGGGGAACACCGGGGAGCTGTTTTTT	CASSPGLAGNTGELFF
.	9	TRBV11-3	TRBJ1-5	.	TGTGCCAGCAGCTCAGCCCAGCATTTT	CASSSAQHF
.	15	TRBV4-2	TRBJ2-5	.	TGTGCCAGCAGCCAAGTTTCCAGGACCCAAGAGACCCAGTACTTC	CASSQVSRTQETQYF
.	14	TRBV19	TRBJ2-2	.	TGTGCCAGTACTCCGGGGGCGAACACCGGGGAGCTGTTTTTT	CASTPGANTGELFF
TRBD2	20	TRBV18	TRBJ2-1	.	TGTGCCAGCTCACCGTTCGGACTAGCAGCCGGGGGACTCGATTTTAATGAGCAGTTCTTC	CASSPFGLAAGGLDFNEQFF
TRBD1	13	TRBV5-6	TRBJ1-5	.	TGTGCCAGCAGCTGGGACAGGAATCAGCCCCAGCATTTT	CASSWDRNQPQHF
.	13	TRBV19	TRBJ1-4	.	TGTGCCACCCGGGACATGATTTTTGGAAAACTGTTTTTT	CATRDMIFGKLFF
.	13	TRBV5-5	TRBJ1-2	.	TGTGCCAGCAGCTTGGGGCAGGGCGATGGCTACACCTTC	CASSLGQGDGYTF
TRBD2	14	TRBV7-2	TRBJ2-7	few	TGTGCCAGCAGCTTCGCCGGGGGGGCGGAAGAGCAGTACTTC	CASSFAGGAEEQYF
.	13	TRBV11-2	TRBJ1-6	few	TGTGCCAGCAGCTTAGATCGAGACGGATTCCTCCACTTT	CASSLDRDGFLHF
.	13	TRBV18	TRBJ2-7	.	TGTGCCAGCTCACCAATAGGGTCAAACGAGCAGTACTTC	CASSPIGSNEQYF
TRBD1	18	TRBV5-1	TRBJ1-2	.	TGCGCCAGCAGCTTGGTCCCTGGGGACAGGGAGGATAAATATGGCTACACCTTC	CASSLVPGDREDKYGYTF
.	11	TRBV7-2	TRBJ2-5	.	TGTGCCAGCAGCTCCGGGTCAGCGGCAGACTTC	CASSSGSAADF
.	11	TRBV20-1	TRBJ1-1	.	TGCAGTGCCACCGACTGGCAGGAAGCTTTCTTT	CSATDWQEAFF
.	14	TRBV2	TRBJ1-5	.	TGTGCCAGCAGCCGGGCCCGGTTGCATTTGCCCCAGCATTTT	CASSRARLHLPQHF
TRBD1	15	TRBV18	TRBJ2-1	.	TGTGCCAGCTCTCAAGGGACAGGGACCCACAATGAGCAGTTCTTC	CASSQGTGTHNEQFF
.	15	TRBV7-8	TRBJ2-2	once	TGTGCCAGCAGCTTAGCAGGACAGACCACCGGGGAGCTGTTTTTT	CASSLAGQTTGELFF
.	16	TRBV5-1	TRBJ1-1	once	TGCGCCAGCACATTACAGGGCACGGCCACAGGGACTGAAGCTTTCTTT	CASTLQGTATGTEAFF
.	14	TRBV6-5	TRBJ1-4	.	TGTGCCAGCAGCCGGACGCCAACTAATGAAAAACTGTTTTTT	CASSRTPTNEKLFF
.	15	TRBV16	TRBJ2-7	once	TGTGCCAGCAGAAAACTAGACCATAGTACCTACGAGCAGTACTTC	CASRKLDHSTYEQYF
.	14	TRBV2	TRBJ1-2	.	TGTGCCAGCATCGGGGGGCTCGGCACCTATGGCTACACCTTC	CASIGGLGTYGYTF
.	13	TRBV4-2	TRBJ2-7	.	TGTGCCAGCAGCCAAGAGTCCAGGGACGAGCAGTACTTC	CASSQESRDEQYF
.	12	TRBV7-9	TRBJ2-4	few	TGTGCCAGCAGCTTACAGGGGAACATTCAGTACTTC	CASSLQGNIQYF
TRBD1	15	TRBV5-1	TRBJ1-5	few	TGCGCCAGCAGCCCCGGGACAGGGAGCAATCAGCCCCAGCATTTT	CASSPGTGSNQPQHF
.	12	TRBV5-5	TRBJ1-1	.	TGTGCCAGCAGGTCCCAGGTGAGGGAAGCTTTCTTT	CASRSQVREAFF
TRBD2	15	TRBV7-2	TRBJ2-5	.	TGTGCCAGCAGCTTAGCGGGACTAGCGGGTGAGACCCAGTACTTC	CASSLAGLAGETQYF
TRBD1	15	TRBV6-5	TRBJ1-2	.	TGTGCCAGCAGCCTCGGGGACAGACCCTCTGAGGGCTACACCTTC	CASSLGDRPSEGYTF
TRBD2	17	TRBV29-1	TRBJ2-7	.	TGCAGCGTTGGACCCGGGACTAGCGGGAAGAGCTCCTACGAGCAGTACTTC	CSVGPGTSGKSSYEQYF
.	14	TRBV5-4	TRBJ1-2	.	TGTGCCAGCAGCCCCTCCAGGGTCGGGTTTGGCTACACCTTC	CASSPSRVGFGYTF
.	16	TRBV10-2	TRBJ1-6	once	TGCGCCAGCAGTGAAGGGTACAAGGTGGTTTATTCACCCCTCCACTTT	CASSEGYKVVYSPLHF
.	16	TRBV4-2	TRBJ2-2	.	TGTGCCAGCAGCCAAGAAACAAGTGCGAACACCGGGGAGCTGTTTTTT	CASSQETSANTGELFF
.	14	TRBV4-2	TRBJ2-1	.	TGTGCCAGCAGCCAAGAGGCCAGCTACAATGAGCAGTTCTTC	CASSQEASYNEQFF
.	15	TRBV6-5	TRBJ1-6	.	TGTGCCAGCGCTCCCGCGGGGGGCAAAAATTCACCCCTCCACTTT	CASAPAGGKNSPLHF
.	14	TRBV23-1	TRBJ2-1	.	TGCGCCAGCAGTCAGGGACTTTGGCAGTATGAGCAGTTCTTC	CASSQGLWQYEQFF
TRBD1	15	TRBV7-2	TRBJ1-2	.	TGTGCCAGCAGCACGCGACAGGGTTTCGCGCAGGGCTACACCTTC	CASSTRQGFAQGYTF
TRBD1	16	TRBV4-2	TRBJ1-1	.	TGTGCCAGCAGCCAGGTTCCAGGGGGCTATGTCACTGAAGCTTTCTTT	CASSQVPGGYVTEAFF
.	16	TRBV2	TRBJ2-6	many	TGTGCCAGCAACCCAGGGGGGGGCTCTGGGGCCAACGTCCTGACTTTC	CASNPGGGSGANVLTF